These T cell receptor beta chains were read from a single sample in a study of blood T cell repertoires in COVID-19. Sequencing was performed with immunoSEQ multiplex PCR; in TCRdb, only in-frame clones are kept and a portion is missing. Of a few hundred thousand clones in the sample, 85% are singletons; the top ten hold roughly 3.7%. The sequenced material came from peripheral blood. The receptor source for this set is a woman younger than 35 with acute or convalescent COVID-19. Each CDR3 is given with its conserved first and last residue. The order of the fields is V gene, clone size, CDR3 protein. A row's size may be missing; if present it is once, few, many or a size class.

TRBV7-8,NA,CASSLRDRGRNEQFF
TRBV6-4,once,CASRQGAYNSPLHF
TRBV2,NA,CASSENGHEQYF
TRBV6-4,NA,CASSDSTDTGELFF
TRBV14,NA,CASSQGAKGGYEQYF
TRBV19,once,CASEGLAGGPDTQYF
TRBV6-2/TRBV6-3,once,CASSYSAAANVLTF
TRBV7-3,NA,CASSLRPAGGTDTQYF
TRBV11-2,NA,CASSLLGEGGPFYEQYF
TRBV11-2,NA,CASSSLRGYEKLFF
TRBV14,NA,CASSPLGKGRGTDTQYF
TRBV7-3,NA,CASSTSGSESYNEQFF
TRBV3-1/TRBV3-2,NA,CASSQLAAFSYEQYF
TRBV4-2,NA,CASSQPRGSSGDEQFF
TRBV2,NA,CASSDPQATLYGYTF
TRBV3-1/TRBV3-2,NA,CASSQLLLAGGGNEQFF
TRBV7-3,NA,CASSPGGVPLNTEAFF
TRBV11-2,NA,CASSIGEGQPQHF
TRBV3-1/TRBV3-2,NA,CASSQDRTSGNTIYF
TRBV6-5,NA,CASSMVAGDSPLHF
TRBV10-1,NA,CASSESGAQETQYF
TRBV2,NA,CASSEITAGIGYTF
TRBV7-7,NA,CASSLGAAGENEQYF
TRBV10-3,NA,CAISVEGAEGGYTF
TRBV4-1,NA,CASSTRTSGHQETQYF
TRBV9,NA,CASSRTLASPLHF
TRBV27,once,CASSLGGAQPQHF
TRBV30,NA,CAWSDPKASGGSTDTQYF
TRBV27,NA,CASSFQWTGASYGYTF
TRBV9,once,CASSAGGGTTNYGYTF
TRBV19,NA,CASSIGGSTYNEQFF
TRBV9,few,CASSVVPDTDTQYF
TRBV7-9,NA,CASSWSTGAGEKLFF
TRBV6-4,NA,CASSAGQGKTDTQYF
TRBV5-4,NA,CASSSWAGASPYGYTF
TRBV11-2,NA,CASSLFRQETQYF
TRBV6-5,NA,CASRQTGYSNQPQHF
TRBV29-1,NA,CSVELGGGPSDTQYF
TRBV12-1,NA,CATSSISGTSGKETQYF
TRBV5-1,NA,CASSLDPGGLNEKLFF
TRBV10-1,NA,CASSPGQGPSTNEKLFF
TRBV28,NA,CASRLTFDRAFF
TRBV27,NA,CASSLGPTNEKLFF
TRBV28,NA,CASSLLASPYEQYF